The rows below give T cell receptor beta chains drawn from one sample of a study of OX40 agonist ivuxolimab in advanced cancers. Assay: immunoSEQ multiplex PCR; the TCRdb copy retains only in-frame clones and omits some. The sample has approximately 84,000 clones; 90% to 95% are singletons. Sequencing was performed on CD4+ or CD8+ T cells sorted from blood, taken in a trial of the OX40 agonist ivuxolimab. Receptors were obtained from an adult with an advanced solid tumor such as melanoma, head and neck, liver or kidney cancer. Each CDR3 is given without its conserved first and last residue. Each record gives: CDR3 protein, J gene, V gene.

ASSLGGDLGYGYT TRBJ1-2 TRBV7-2
ASTSAGYTDTQY TRBJ2-3 TRBV9
AWAAGTGVHNEQF TRBJ2-1 TRBV30
ASGQGLVAGELF TRBJ2-2 TRBV4-1
ASMTRQANYGYT TRBJ1-2 TRBV6-1
ASSLGKQPYEQY TRBJ2-7 TRBV7-2
AWNPWRGVSTGELF TRBJ2-2 TRBV30
ASSLAPPTREQY TRBJ2-7 TRBV7-8
SAGRTSGTGELF TRBJ2-2 TRBV29-1
AISEGRGGYT TRBJ1-2 TRBV10-3
ASSIKSGGVETQY TRBJ2-5 TRBV19
ASSLERAGKETQY TRBJ2-5 TRBV7-6
ASSPHGNYGYT TRBJ1-2 TRBV28
ASSHPQGTAHS TRBJ2-7 TRBV4-1
ASSSPGQGDRGTEAF TRBJ1-1 TRBV28
ASRASGLAGADTQY TRBJ2-3 TRBV2
ATTPGTGSSGYT TRBJ1-2 TRBV10-2
ASSPEGGLESYT TRBJ1-2 TRBV7-2
ASSPALGDGYT TRBJ1-2 TRBV18
AWSRQGYEQY TRBJ2-7 TRBV30
AGTPGAAGELF TRBJ2-2 TRBV2
ASSAAGLAGVNEQF TRBJ2-1 TRBV9
ASSSPPGLAGAEQF TRBJ2-1 TRBV7-2
AISESGGLGETQY TRBJ2-5 TRBV10-3
SVLTGDNGYT TRBJ1-2 TRBV29-1
ASSPRLGLGTRREAF TRBJ1-1 TRBV14
ASGSNPGAGTLTTGTQY TRBJ2-5 TRBV12-5
ASSTGTGGPSNQPQH TRBJ1-5 TRBV19
ASSSGQPDTQY TRBJ2-3 TRBV5-8
ASSDPGQPSLHGYT TRBJ1-2 TRBV6-1
ASSVELRQPQH TRBJ1-5 TRBV19
SVDRGNTEAF TRBJ1-1 TRBV29-1
ASSRNQETQY TRBJ2-5 TRBV7-2
TSSQSRGGFYGYT TRBJ1-2 TRBV1
ASSSGQNTGELF TRBJ2-2 TRBV28
ASSFQGGGQTQY TRBJ2-5 TRBV27
ASSLGQGGVFDTQY TRBJ2-3 TRBV11-3
AISESTDSSYEQY TRBJ2-7 TRBV10-3
ASSVGTGASSYEQY TRBJ2-7 TRBV9
ASSGATSWDADTQY TRBJ2-3 TRBV10-2
AWSRLGLAGNTIY TRBJ1-3 TRBV30
ASSFDRGYEQY TRBJ2-7 TRBV5-1
ASRKPGLAESPQF TRBJ2-1 TRBV9
ASMKEGAFSEAF TRBJ1-1 TRBV2
ASSLVGARETQY TRBJ2-5 TRBV7-7
ASSSRGGSDEQF TRBJ2-1 TRBV6-5
ASSTYPGPGDTIY TRBJ1-3 TRBV6-1
ASSLGNLNYEQY TRBJ2-7 TRBV11-3
ASSLADGYGYT TRBJ1-2 TRBV7-2
ASMGAGGFHEQY TRBJ2-7 TRBV27
ASSSTVGRNTEAF TRBJ1-1 TRBV7-2
ASSEGGFEQF TRBJ2-1 TRBV6-1